This entry concerns a single TCR beta chain. The source of the sample is a study of cytomegalovirus exposure and HLA in healthy donors. Trimming left V 6 bases short and J 6 bases short, with 10 bases between. The CDR3 extends over 12 amino acids. CDR1 and CDR2 from the germline V gene are SGHTA and FQGNSA. Sequencing was performed with immunoSEQ multiplex PCR; in TCRdb, only in-frame clones are kept and a portion is missing. The sample records around 98,000 clones, more than 75% being singletons. The chain recombines TRBV7-2 with TRBJ2-3, with D uncertain. The sequencing sample was made of PBMCs. The TCR comes from a man younger than 35 in good health and CMV-seropositive. The CDR3 DNA reads TGTGCCAGCAGAGTACAAGATGATACGCAGTATTTT. Its translation is CASRVQDDTQYF.